The TCR beta chain described here comes from a study of T-cell memory formation after mild COVID-19 (TCRdb year 2021). At the level of the whole study: TCR sequence clusters from the two donors were largely donor specific. The cohort was made up of two young adult volunteers, one female and one male, who were previously healthy. In two donors, T-cell clones that expanded and contracted after mild COVID-19 were tracked by sequencing TCRalpha and TCRbeta repertoires over time. Broader findings and caveats from the paper: SARS-CoV-2 specificity was not confirmed for the second-wave clones peaking on day 37. The study included only a couple of mild cases, and larger cohorts that include severe cases with pre-infection samples were judged to be necessary. Clones that contracted from day 15 to 85 showed balanced CD4/CD8 phenotypes, whereas a second wave of clones that expanded from day 15 to 37 leaned towards CD4+. Contracting CD4+ clones were located mainly in the CM and EM memory subsets, whereas CD8+ clones were found to be enriched in EMRA. Some responding clones were found in pre-infection memory, which suggests that pre-existing cross-reactive memory T cells took part in the SARS-CoV-2 response.

After removal of 1 base from V and 6 bases from J, the junction retains 10 bases not matched to a gene. The germline V gene (reference sequence) sets CDR1 to SEHNR and CDR2 to FQNEAQ. Spanning cysteine to phenylalanine, the CDR3 consists of 16 amino acids. The retained sequence is limited to the CDR3, 48 bases, with the frame set at the first base. TCRdb shows the sequencer as Illumina NovaSeq 6000. cDNA libraries for TCRalpha and TCRbeta were prepared by 5'RACE using constant-segment primers, with sample barcodes and unique molecular identifiers added. RNA was extracted from every sample with Trizol reagent. Amplification of the libraries took two PCR steps, and the second step added a second sample barcode plus Illumina TruSeq adapters. Sequencing of libraries was performed on an Illumina NovaSeq with 2 x 150 bp paired-end reads. The published analysis was carried out like this. Demultiplexing of reads and collapsing into UMI-guided consensus sequences were performed with migec v1.2.7. Using mixcr v2.1.11, UMI consensuses were aligned to TRA and TRB V and J templates and then assembled into clonotypes. Expanded or contracted clonotypes were those called significant by both edgeR and NoisET, with noise models trained on biological replicates. For edgeR calls, the thresholds were a false discovery rate-adjusted p below 0.01 and a log2 fold-change of 1. As an exploratory analysis of dynamics, max-normalized trajectories of the 1000 most abundant clonotypes were examined with PCA combined with hierarchical clustering. Each responding clone was given a CD4 or CD8 phenotype based on the CD4+ and CD8+ repertoires, which had been sequenced separately. In TCRdb, the public reads were trimmed at Q25 with fastp and aligned with MiXCR, with productive beta chains retained. Entries that share a CDR3 protein sequence are merged under the most common genes and DNA. The V and J calls shown here were made by TCRdb, not taken from the authors' results. The sample records fewer than 60,000 distinct CDR3 sequences, 25% to 30% of which are singletons. The top ten hold roughly 45% of the sample.

With respect to this clonotype: The antigen it recognizes is unknown. The sample holds no much larger clone one base away, and base qualities are not on file.

Ficoll-Paque density gradient centrifugation was the method used to isolate PBMCs. The sample consisted of PBMCs or a T cell subset sorted from them (not recorded which). The chain is assembled from TRBV7-9 and TRBJ2-3; 7 of the junction bases match TRBD1. The sequence derives from a man aged 18 to 35 who had mild COVID-19 (a few samples of this study predate the infection). The sample titles of this study are shuffled in the database, so cell type and time point are left out; the donor was told from shared clones. The encoded CDR3 is CASSLGDSGAVDTQYF. The DNA sequence follows: TGTGCCAGCAGCTTAGGGGACAGTGGGGCCGTGGATACGCAGTATTTT. Reference TRBV7-9 and TRBJ2-3 genes cover what lies past the CDR3, so the full variable domain is DTGVSQNPRHKITKRGQNVTFRCDPISEHNRLYWYRQTLGQGPEFLTYFQNEAQLEKSRLLSDRFSAERPKGSFSTLEIQRTEQGDSAMYLCASSLGDSGAVDTQYFGPGTRLTVL.